The clone carrying this T cell receptor beta chain was seen only a few times. Its matching antigen is unknown. These data are taken from a study of radiotherapy plus CTLA-4 blockade in lung cancer. Sequencing was performed with immunoSEQ multiplex PCR; in TCRdb, only in-frame clones are kept and a portion is missing. The sample holds roughly 45,000 clones; 55% to 80% are singletons and the top ten take 23%. Per the germline V gene, CDR1 is MNHEY and CDR2 is SVGAGI. The CDR3 sequence is 14 residues long. V was clipped by 5 bases and J by 5 bases; unmatched bases: 5. The study, taken as a whole, reports: There was expansion of tumor-derived TCR clones in blood after radiotherapy plus ipilimumab.

The sequencing here drew on peripheral blood, taken from a patient treated with radiotherapy plus ipilimumab. The V and J genes are TRBV6-5 and TRBJ2-5; 10 bases align to TRBD1. The sequence came from a human donor with non-small cell lung cancer who had a partial response to radiotherapy plus ipilimumab. CDR3 residues: CASSLTGGEETQYF. DNA of the CDR3: TGTGCCAGCAGTCTGACAGGGGGCGAGGAGACCCAGTACTTC.